Given below is one TCR beta chain in context. The sample holds many counts of this clonotype. Its antigen target is currently unknown. Base qualities are not provided; no much larger clone lies one nucleotide away. This record belongs to a study of T cells after yellow fever vaccination (dated by TCRdb to about 2019). About the investigation overall: Libraries from fractions with low cell numbers were prepared with the SMART-Seq v4 Ultra Low Input RNA kit. To track T-cell clones before and after primary and booster YFV17D yellow fever vaccination, bulk TCR alpha and beta repertoires were sequenced longitudinally. Two healthy male donors, one aged 18 to 30 and one aged 30 to 40 years, were included in the cohort. Blood samples were taken at several timepoints before and after primary and secondary immunization, and bulk PBMC replicates and cell subsets were isolated.

The germline V gene sets CDR1 to SGHRS and CDR2 to YFSETQ. A distance of 11 bases separates the germline ends of V and J, which lose 0 bases and 7 bases respectively. Inclusive of the bounding cysteine and phenylalanine, the CDR3 is 14 residues long. Only the CDR3 DNA stays, 42 bases, in frame from base 1. The treatment or condition label here, explained by the study, means: live attenuated yellow fever vaccine strain. A standard Ficoll-Paque protocol was used to isolate PBMCs from peripheral blood. Dynabeads CD4 and CD8 positive selection kits were used to isolate the CD4 and CD8 T-cell fractions. RNA was extracted with TriZol from bulk PBMCs, CD4 and CD8 fractions, and dextramer-positive and dextramer-negative fractions. The instrument was an Illumina NovaSeq 6000. Synthesis of TCR cDNA relied on 5'RACE template switching, a step that introduced a universal primer site along with unique molecular identifiers. cDNA synthesis was primed from both the TCR alpha and TCR beta constant segments. Library amplification used two PCR steps, and the second PCR step added sample barcodes and sequencing adapters. Libraries were sequenced on Illumina HiSeq 2500 (2x100 bp) or NovaSeq (2x150 bp). Per the authors' processing: MIGEC was used to demultiplex reads and collapse the reads into UMI consensus sequences, and MiXCR was used for V(D)J alignment. Vaccine-responding clonotypes were defined with edgeR using replicate PBMC samples, requiring FDR below 0.01 and a log2 fold change above 5 up to day 15. Bulk clonotypes were assigned CD4 or CD8 identity according to which sequenced CD4 or CD8 repertoire held them at higher abundance. TCRdb trimmed public reads at Q25 via fastp, called clones via MiXCR and kept in-frame beta chains. CDR3 protein duplicates are merged, each entry listing the most common genes and DNA. TCRdb, rather than the study authors, made the V and J calls. The sample table contains some 240,000 distinct CDR3 sequences; only one count was recorded for about 5% of them. The top ten clones comprise under 3.5% of the sample.

Broad study findings and their caveats: Only two donors were included in the study, so the extent to which the findings can be generalized is limited. Compared with the primary T-cell response, the secondary T-cell response was weaker but faster, peaking on day 5 rather than day 15. FACS-sorted repertoires could contain abundant contaminating clonotypes from the bulk population, so computational filtering was required. After the booster, most clones that had expanded after primary vaccination were detected again (roughly 95% of CD4 and 70% to 90% of CD8), suggesting broad maintenance of memory. A small share of clonotypes occurred in both CD4 and CD8 compartments, likely arising from convergent recombination.

This clonotype was obtained from a man between 18 and 35 years old who received the YFV17D yellow fever vaccine. The chain employs TRBV5-1 and TRBJ2-1, with no confident D gene call. The specimen comprised CD4+ T cells sorted from PBMCs, sampled on the day of the yellow fever booster vaccination. The CDR3 amino acid sequence is: CASSLGSFGNEQFF. The DNA reads TGCGCCAGCAGCTTGGGGAGTTTTGGGAATGAGCAGTTCTTC.